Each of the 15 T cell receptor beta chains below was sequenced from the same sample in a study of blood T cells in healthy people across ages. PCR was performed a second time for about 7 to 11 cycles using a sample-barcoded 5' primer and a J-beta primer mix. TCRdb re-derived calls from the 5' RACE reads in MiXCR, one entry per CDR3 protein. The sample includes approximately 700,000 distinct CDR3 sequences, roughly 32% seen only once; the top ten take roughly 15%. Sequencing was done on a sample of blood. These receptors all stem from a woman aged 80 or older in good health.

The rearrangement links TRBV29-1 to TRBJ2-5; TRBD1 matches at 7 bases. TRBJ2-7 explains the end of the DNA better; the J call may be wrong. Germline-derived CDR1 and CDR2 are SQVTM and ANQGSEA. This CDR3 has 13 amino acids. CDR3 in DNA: TGCAGCGTTGAAATCGACAGGGCCAGCGAGCAGTACTTC. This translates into CSVEIDRASEQYF.

CDR3 sequence: CASSQQGGRANEKLFF. The CDR3 nucleotides are TGTGCCAGCAGCCAGCAAGGGGGCAGAGCGAATGAAAAACTGTTTTTT. The chain uses TRBV9 and TRBJ1-4, with 7 bases that match TRBD1. V lost 4 bases to trimming and J lost 5 bases; unmatched junction nucleotides: 11. The CDR3 sequence is 16 residues long. Per the germline V gene, CDR1 is SGDLS and CDR2 is YYNGEE.

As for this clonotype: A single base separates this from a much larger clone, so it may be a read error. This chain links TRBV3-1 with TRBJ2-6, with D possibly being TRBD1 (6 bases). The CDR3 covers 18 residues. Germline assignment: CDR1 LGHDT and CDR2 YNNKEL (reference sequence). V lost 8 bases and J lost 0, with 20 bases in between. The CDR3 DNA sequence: TGTGCCAGCGGCCCAACCCTGGGACACAACTCTGGGGCCAACGTCCTGACTTTC. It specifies CASGPTLGHNSGANVLTF.

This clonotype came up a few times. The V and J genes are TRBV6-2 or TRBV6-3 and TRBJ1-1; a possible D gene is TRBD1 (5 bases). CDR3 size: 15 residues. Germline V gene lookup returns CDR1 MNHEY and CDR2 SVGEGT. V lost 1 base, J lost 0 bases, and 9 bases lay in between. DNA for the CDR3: TGTGCCAGCAGTTACTTGCAGGGCTTGAACACTGAAGCTTTCTTT. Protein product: CASSYLQGLNTEAFF.

CDR3 coding DNA: TGCGCCAGCAGCTTGTTTGCGGGGGGGCCAGATACGCAGTATTTT. Amino acids: CASSLFAGGPDTQYF. V gene TRBV5-1 combines with J gene TRBJ2-3, with 9 bases that match TRBD2. The J segment lost 4 bases and the V segment lost 1 base, leaving 4 bases of the junction unmatched. The CDR3 has 15 residues. The germline V gene has CDR1 SGHRS and CDR2 YFSETQ.

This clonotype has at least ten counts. CDR3 amino acids: CASSQGDGYTF. The DNA of the CDR3 is TGTGCCAGCAGTCAGGGGGATGGCTACACCTTC. V gene TRBV6-5 combines with J gene TRBJ1-2, with TRBD1 matching over 7 bases. From germline, CDR1 is MNHEY and CDR2 SVGAGI. Trimming at V came to 5 bases and at J to 6 bases, leaving 0 bases not matched to a gene. The CDR3 is made up of 11 amino acids.

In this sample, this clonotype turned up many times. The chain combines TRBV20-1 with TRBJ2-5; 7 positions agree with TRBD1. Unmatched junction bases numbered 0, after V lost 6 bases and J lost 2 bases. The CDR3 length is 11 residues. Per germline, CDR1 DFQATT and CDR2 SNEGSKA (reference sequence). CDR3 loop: CSAGQQETQYF. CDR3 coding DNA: TGCAGTGCGGGACAGCAAGAGACCCAGTACTTC.

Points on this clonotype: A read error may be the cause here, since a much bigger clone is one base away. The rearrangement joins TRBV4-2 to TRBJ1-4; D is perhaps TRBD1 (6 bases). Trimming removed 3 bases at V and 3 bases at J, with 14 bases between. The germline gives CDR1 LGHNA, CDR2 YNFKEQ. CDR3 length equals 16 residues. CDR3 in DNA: TGTGCCAGCAGCCAGGGGGGCAGAAGGCCTAATGAAAAACTGTTTTTT. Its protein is CASSQGGRRPNEKLFF.

CDR3 amino acids: CASSFSGDFYNEQFF. The CDR3 coding sequence is TGTGCCAGCAGCTTTTCGGGCGACTTCTACAATGAGCAGTTCTTC. The genes are TRBV7-3 and TRBJ2-1; D ambiguous. The CDR3 sequence is 15 residues long. Germline V gene sequence: CDR1 SGHTA, CDR2 FQGTGA. V was pared by 3 bases and J by 3 bases, with 12 bases between. Supplemented by reference TRBV7-3 and TRBJ2-1, the full variable domain reads GAGVSQTPSNKVTEKGKYVELRCDPISGHTALYWYRQSLGQGPEFLIYFQGTGAADDSGLPNDRFFAVRPEGSVSTLKIQRTERGDSAVYLCASSFSGDFYNEQFFGPGTRLTVL.

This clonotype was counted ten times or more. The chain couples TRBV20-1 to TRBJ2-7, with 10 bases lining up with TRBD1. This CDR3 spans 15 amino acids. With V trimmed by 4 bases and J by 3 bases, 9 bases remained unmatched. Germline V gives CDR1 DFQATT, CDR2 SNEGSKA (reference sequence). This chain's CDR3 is CSAIPGTGADYEQYF. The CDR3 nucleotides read TGCAGTGCTATACCCGGGACAGGGGCTGACTACGAGCAGTACTTC.

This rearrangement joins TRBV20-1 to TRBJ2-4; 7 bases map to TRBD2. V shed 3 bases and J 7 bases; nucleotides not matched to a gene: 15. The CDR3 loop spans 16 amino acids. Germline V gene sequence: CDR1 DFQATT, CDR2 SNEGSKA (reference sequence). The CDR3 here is CSASPQRGSVGNIQYF. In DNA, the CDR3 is TGCAGTGCTAGCCCTCAGCGCGGGAGTGTGGGGAACATTCAGTACTTC.

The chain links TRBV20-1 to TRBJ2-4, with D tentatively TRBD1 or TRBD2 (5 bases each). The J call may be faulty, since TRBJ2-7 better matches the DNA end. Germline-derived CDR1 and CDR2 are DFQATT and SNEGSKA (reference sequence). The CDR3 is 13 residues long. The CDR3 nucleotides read TGCAGTGCTTCCGGGACGCGGACCTACGAGCAGTACTTC. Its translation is CSASGTRTYEQYF.

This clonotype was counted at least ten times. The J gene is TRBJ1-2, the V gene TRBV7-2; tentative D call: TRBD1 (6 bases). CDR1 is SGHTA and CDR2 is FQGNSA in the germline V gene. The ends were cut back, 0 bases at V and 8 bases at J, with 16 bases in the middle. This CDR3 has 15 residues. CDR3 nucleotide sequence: TGTGCCAGCAGCTTAGCCAACGGGGGGGCACGGGGCTACACCTTC. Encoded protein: CASSLANGGARGYTF.

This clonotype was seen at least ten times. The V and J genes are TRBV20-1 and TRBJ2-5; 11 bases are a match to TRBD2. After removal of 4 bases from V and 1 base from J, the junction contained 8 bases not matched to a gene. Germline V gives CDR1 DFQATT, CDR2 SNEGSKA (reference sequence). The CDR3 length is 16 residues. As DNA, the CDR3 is TGCAGTGCTATTAAGACTAGCGGGGACATCCAAGAGACCCAGTACTTC. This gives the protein CSAIKTSGDIQETQYF.

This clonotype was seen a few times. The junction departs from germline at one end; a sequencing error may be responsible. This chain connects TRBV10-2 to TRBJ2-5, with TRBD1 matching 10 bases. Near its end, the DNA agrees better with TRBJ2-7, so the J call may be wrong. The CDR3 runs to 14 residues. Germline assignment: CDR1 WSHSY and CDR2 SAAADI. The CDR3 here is CTSSDSGQGYEQYF. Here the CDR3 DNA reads TGCACCAGCAGTGACTCGGGACAGGGGTACGAGCAGTACTTC.